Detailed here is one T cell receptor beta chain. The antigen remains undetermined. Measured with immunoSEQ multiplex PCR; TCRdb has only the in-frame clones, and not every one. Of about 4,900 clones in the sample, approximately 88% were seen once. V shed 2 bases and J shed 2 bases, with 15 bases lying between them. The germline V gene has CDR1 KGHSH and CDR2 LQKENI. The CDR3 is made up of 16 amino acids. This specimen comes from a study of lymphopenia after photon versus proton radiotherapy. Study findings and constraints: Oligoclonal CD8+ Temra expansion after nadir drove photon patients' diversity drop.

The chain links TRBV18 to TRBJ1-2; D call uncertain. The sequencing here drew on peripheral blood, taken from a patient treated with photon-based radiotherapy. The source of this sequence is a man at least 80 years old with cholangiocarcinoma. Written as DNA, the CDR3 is TGTGCCAGCTCACCAGCACAAACATACCTCAACTATGGCTACACCTTC. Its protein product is CASSPAQTYLNYGYTF.